Listed below are T cell receptor beta chains from one sample, sequenced in a study of blood T cell repertoires in COVID-19. Assay: immunoSEQ multiplex PCR; the TCRdb copy retains only in-frame clones and omits some. Of 95,000 to 100,000 clones detected, approximately 86% appear once; the ten largest clones hold less than 2%. Sequenced input: peripheral blood. These receptors all stem from an elderly man with acute or convalescent COVID-19. Both conserved end residues are part of each CDR3. A D gene is named only where the DNA matches it firmly.

D gene,J gene,V gene,CDR3 protein
-,TRBJ1-5,TRBV30,CAWSTISSNQPQHF
-,TRBJ2-3,TRBV2,CASRGDSPVTDTQYF
-,TRBJ1-2,TRBV7-9,CASSLKQGYGYTF
TRBD1,TRBJ2-5,TRBV5-1,CASSRDRGRDETQYF
TRBD2,TRBJ2-2,TRBV19,CASGGTTYSGELFF
-,TRBJ1-5,TRBV2,CASSGSGGFNNQPQHF
TRBD1,TRBJ1-5,TRBV27,CASSLGQAQPQHF
-,TRBJ2-4,TRBV24-1,CATHNTGTPDVVKNIQYF
-,TRBJ2-6,TRBV7-2,CASSQDSSGANVLTF
-,TRBJ1-1,TRBV6-5,CASSTDSTVNTEAFF